This T cell receptor (beta chain) was identified in a study of neurological immune-mediated disorders. Each CDR3 protein gets one entry after TCRdb re-called the 5' RACE reads with MiXCR. The repertoire holds over 13,000 distinct CDR3 sequences, with about 10% as singletons. The study drew its healthy controls from blood bank volunteers in Maryland, USA. This clonotype was counted many times. The antigen remains undetermined. Study results and limitations: Across subjects, expanded clones had no CDR3 amino acid sequences in common, pointing to private repertoires in all groups.

Material: PBMCs. The sequence came from a woman between 40 and 50 years old in good health.

Here the CDR3 reads CASSLRGGVEPQHF. CDR3 in DNA: TGTGCCAGCAGTTTAAGGGGGGGGGTGGAGCCCCAGCATTTT. This sequence joins TRBV12-3 or TRBV12-4 and TRBJ1-5, with TRBD1 as a possible D gene (6 bases). Trimming removed 2 bases at V and 8 bases at J, with 13 bases between. The CDR3 has 14 amino acids.